This paragraph reports one T cell receptor (beta chain). The sample is drawn from a study of blood T cell repertoires in COVID-19. Study-wide context: Spain, Italy and the United States supplied samples that represented acute and convalescent COVID-19.

Clones were read by immunoSEQ multiplex PCR, and TCRdb kept only the in-frame ones, dropping some. This sample has around 390,000 clones; just under 90% occur once, and the top ten carry roughly a tenth. There are 19 residues in the CDR3. CDR1 and CDR2 (germline): KGHSH, LQKENI. The J segment lost 4 bases and the V segment lost 0 bases, leaving 10 bases of the junction unmatched. The chain combines TRBV18 with TRBJ2-5, with TRBD2 identical over 14 bases. Sequencing was performed on PBMCs or T cells enriched from blood (not recorded which). The TCR originated in a woman aged 50 to 60 who had recovered from COVID-19. For the CDR3, the DNA is TGTGCCAGCTCACCACCGACGACTAGCGGGGGGGCCACTCGAGAGACCCAGTACTTC. This codes for CASSPPTTSGGATRETQYF.